What follows are 12 T cell receptor beta chains derived from one specimen sequenced in a study (dated by TCRdb to about 2015). The method was 5' RACE. Instrument used: Illumina MiSeq. The public reads were run again by TCRdb, first through fastp at Q25 and then through MiXCR, and only productive beta chains were kept. Records with the same CDR3 protein are collapsed into one entry carrying the most frequent genes and DNA. Present in this sample are approximately 40,000 distinct CDR3 sequences, roughly a fifth of which were seen just once. Of the sample, about 4% is held by the ten largest clones. Tregs were isolated as CD4+CD25+CD127-/low cells. Input material: Tregs sorted from blood. These TCRs come from a female donor with breast cancer.

There are a few counts of this clonotype. The V and J genes are TRBV5-1 and TRBJ1-1, with 7 bases matching TRBD1. The CDR3 length is 14 residues. Germline V gene data show CDR1 as SGHRS and CDR2 as YFSETQ. V shed 4 bases, J shed 8 bases, and the junction held 11 bases outside the gene matches. This CDR3 is CASSPLDRVWEAFF. DNA for the CDR3: TGCGCCAGCAGCCCCCTCGACAGGGTTTGGGAAGCTTTCTTT.

The chain recombines TRBV12-3 or TRBV12-4 with TRBJ2-2; D is possibly TRBD2 (5 bases). Trimming left V 1 base short and J 3 bases short, with 15 bases between. There are 17 residues in the CDR3. The CDR3 nucleotides read TGTGCCAGCAGTTTAGGGAAGGGAGCTGCGTACACCGGGGAGCTGTTTTTT. This codes for CASSLGKGAAYTGELFF.

At least ten counts were recorded for this clonotype. The genes are TRBV5-1 and TRBJ2-2, with 10 bases aligning to TRBD2. The CDR3 consists of 17 residues. Germline CDR1 SGHRS, CDR2 YFSETQ. The J segment lost 7 bases and the V segment lost 2 bases, leaving 11 bases of the junction unmatched. The CDR3 loop reads CASSLSLAGDRVGELFF. CDR3 nucleotide sequence: TGCGCCAGCAGCTTAAGTCTAGCGGGAGATCGGGTCGGGGAGCTGTTTTTT. Based on the CDR3 plus reference TRBV5-1 and TRBJ2-2, the full variable domain is KAGVTQTPRYLIKTRGQQVTLSCSPISGHRSVSWYQQTPGQGLQFLFEYFSETQRNKGNFPGRFSGRQFSNSRSEMNVSTLELGDSALYLCASSLSLAGDRVGELFFGEGSRLTVL.

This clonotype has a handful of counts. The chain is built from TRBV7-6 and TRBJ1-6, with D possibly being TRBD1 (5 bases). Germline CDR1 SGHVS, CDR2 FNYEAQ. The CDR3 totals 14 residues. Trimming cost V 1 base and J 9 bases, with 10 bases left between them. CDR3 sequence reads: CASSLGREISPLHF. The CDR3, as DNA: TGTGCCAGCAGCTTAGGCAGGGAGATTTCACCCCTCCACTTT.

This clonotype appeared many times. One junction end does not reproduce the germline sequence, and a read error may be involved. The V and J genes are TRBV3-1 and TRBJ2-7; 13 nucleotides line up with TRBD2. The germline V gene encodes CDR1 LGHDT and CDR2 YNNKEL (reference sequence). The CDR3 extends over 17 amino acids. The CDR3 region is CASSPRTSGSRAYEQYF. The CDR3 coding sequence is TGTGCCAGCAGCCCTCGGACTAGCGGGAGTCGGGCCTACGAGCAGTACTTT.

This clonotype was recorded at least ten times. V and J are TRBV20-1 and TRBJ2-2, with D maybe TRBD2 (6 bases). Looked up from germline, CDR1 is DFQATT and CDR2 is SNEGSKA (reference sequence). This CDR3 comprises 14 residues. V was shortened by 6 bases and J by 1 base, with 12 bases between the two germline ends. CDR3 in amino acids: CSARRRGNTGELFF. For the CDR3, the DNA is TGCAGTGCCCGTCGGCGGGGGAACACCGGGGAGCTGTTTTTT.

This clonotype has only a few counts. The V and J genes are TRBV10-1 and TRBJ2-7; D not certain. The V gene's germline CDR1 is WNHNN and CDR2 SYGVQD (reference sequence). The CDR3 runs 12 residues. Trimming cost V 2 bases and J 5 bases, with 7 bases left between them. CDR3 sequence: CASSENLDEQYF. For the CDR3, the DNA is TGCGCCAGCAGTGAGAATCTGGACGAGCAGTACTTC.

At least ten counts were recorded for this clonotype. The CDR3 spells CASSPTQTNYGYTF. In nucleotides, the CDR3 is TGTGCCAGCAGTCCGACCCAGACGAACTATGGCTACACCTTC. The chain joins TRBV12-3 or TRBV12-4 to TRBJ1-2; D unclear. Deletions cut 5 bases from V and 2 bases from J, with 12 bases between. The CDR3 runs to 14 residues.

This clonotype was counted ten times or more. The chain recombines TRBV4-3 with TRBJ1-1, with 8 bases matching TRBD1. J lost 1 base, V lost 3 bases, and 1 base had no gene match. The CDR3 consists of 14 residues. CDR1 and CDR2 (germline): LGHNA, YSLEER. CDR3: CASSHGTGNTEAFF. The DNA for the CDR3 is TGCGCCAGCAGCCACGGGACAGGGAACACTGAAGCTTTCTTT.

As regards this clonotype: Given a much more abundant clone one base away, this may be a read error. This chain connects TRBV12-3 or TRBV12-4 to TRBJ1-4; 7 bases fit TRBD1. The CDR3 consists of 14 residues. The V gene end was trimmed by 4 bases and the J gene end by 8 bases; junction bases not matched to a gene: 7. Here the CDR3 DNA reads TGTGCCAGCAGTTCACAGGGGAATAGGGAAAAACTGTTTTTT. Encoded protein: CASSSQGNREKLFF.

This clonotype showed up just a few times. The V call is TRBV5-6, the J call TRBJ2-1; TRBD2 might be the D (6 bases). This CDR3 spans 14 amino acids. CDR1 SGHDT and CDR2 YYEEEE come from the germline V gene. Deletions cut 3 bases from V and 4 bases from J, with 11 bases between. CDR3 DNA: TGTGCCAGCAGCTCGTGGACTACGTACAATGAGCAGTTCTTC. It encodes CASSSWTTYNEQFF.

This rearrangement joins TRBV5-1 to TRBJ2-5; possible D gene TRBD2, 5 bases. The CDR3 has 16 amino acids. Deletions cut 4 bases from V and 4 bases from J, with 20 bases between. Germline V gene data show CDR1 as SGHRS and CDR2 as YFSETQ. The CDR3 coding sequence is TGCGCCAGCAGCCCCGTCTTCGGGGATCGATTAGAGACCCAGTACTTC. This encodes CASSPVFGDRLETQYF.